The subject of this entry is one T cell receptor (beta chain). The target of this receptor is not known. There are no base qualities to consult, and no much larger clone falls within one base. The cohort comprised fewer than 750 healthy bone marrow donors. At the time of sampling, all cohort members were nominally healthy, though unrecorded immune exposures were likely present. The donor tested CMV seronegative, placing the donor among the roughly 340 seronegative members of the cohort. Every donor gave a peripheral blood sample, and the peripheral blood mononuclear cells from that sample were used for TCR beta sequencing. The Qiagen DNeasy Blood Extraction Kit was used to extract genomic DNA from the blood cell samples. From the germline V gene, CDR1 is MNHEY and CDR2 is SVGAGI. Measured from the cysteine to the phenylalanine, the CDR3 is 13 residues long. Only the CDR3 region is kept as DNA, spanning 39 bases read in frame from base 1. At the junction V is shortened by 6 bases and J by 5 bases; bases outside the gene matches: 2.

The data are from a study of cytomegalovirus exposure and HLA in healthy donors (dated by TCRdb to 2017 to 2019). Study-level background: In an earlier analysis of 550 to 750 of the donors, about 270 Gb of sequence data and 90 million to 120 million unique TCR beta sequences from about 180 million T cells were reported. A later genetic analysis used genome-wide SNP genotypes for about 60% of the 666 donors, treating that subset as a discovery cohort. High-throughput TCR immunosequencing, statistical association of individual TCRs with disease status, and machine learning were combined to predict cytomegalovirus infection status. In a later analysis, previously published TCR beta repertoires from hundreds of donors were re-analyzed and high-resolution HLA genotyping was added so that TCR occurrence patterns could be studied. In an earlier analysis of a few hundred of the donors, high-throughput TCR beta sequencing was used to judge whether each TCR beta V gene segment behaved as functional or pseudogenic. Several DR-DQ haplotypes were treated as single units for association and clustering because of strong linkage in the cohort. The study aimed to test whether signatures of past pathogen exposure could be identified by cataloging public T cell receptors. Among 350 to 400 genotyped donors of the cohort, an average of 235,054 unique TCR beta nucleotide sequences were sequenced per donor, roughly 18% of them non-productive. Every discovery cohort repertoire had been produced on one sequencing platform. Typing coverage varied by locus: roughly 629-630 donors for A, B, C, DRB1 and DQB1; about 520 for DQA1; about 590 for DPA1; around 490 for DPB1. Among the roughly 400 genotyped donors, approximately 77% belonged to the genetic ancestry cluster associated with self-reported Caucasian donors. Using immunosequencing, the study profiled T cell repertoires from around 680 subjects and related those repertoires to cytomegalovirus serostatus. The later analysis used no new phenotypic data to find candidate immune exposures, relying instead on TCR beta sequences and their occurrence across donors. Along with the roughly 670-subject first cohort, a separate validation cohort of around 110 different subjects was used. Both class I and class II loci were covered by HLA typing, at four-digit resolution. About 300 gigabases of sequencing data and 70 million to 85 million unique TCR sequences were included in an early release covering several hundred HLA-typed donors. Alongside the repertoire data, information on donor age, sex, ethnicity and CMV serostatus was compiled.

Libraries were prepared through the immunoSEQ multiplex PCR assay. A mixture of 60 forward primers for TCR Vbeta segments and 13 reverse primers for TCR Jbeta segments was used in the multiplex PCR. The CDR3 region of rearranged TCR beta genes was amplified from genomic DNA with a multiplex PCR assay. On the Illumina HiSeq System, the amplified TCR beta libraries were sequenced as 87-base-pair reads. In the original analysis: Across the 670 or so repertoires, a later analysis counted 60 million to 90 million unique TCR beta chains, roughly 11 million of which were shared by at least two donors. To remove PCR and sequencing errors, raw reads were error-corrected and collapsed into unique sequences using a nearest-neighbor algorithm that merged closely related sequences. To assign V, D and J gene segments, CDR3 sequences were aligned to IMGT reference sequences. For a sequence to be retained, a match of at least six nucleotides to both a V gene segment and a J gene segment was required. Rearrangements were classified as productive when the CDR3 lacked stop codons and remained in frame with V and J, and all other rearrangements were classified as non-productive. Following IMGT convention, CDR3 was defined as the stretch from the second conserved V-encoded cysteine to the conserved J-encoded phenylalanine. In an earlier analysis of more than 550 of the donors, sequences lacking an unambiguous match to a single V gene segment were excluded. An earlier analysis of fewer than 750 of the donors classified V segments as functional when productive rearrangements were above 56.7% and as segregating when the standard deviation between donors was above 5%. A statistical classification framework was built to diagnose cytomegalovirus status from the catalog of TCR beta chain sequences. In a later analysis, TCR nucleotide sequences were compared against IMGT/GENE-DB human TR gene sequences so that V and J genes could be assigned. A later analysis assigned CDR3 sequences and most-parsimonious VDJ recombination scenarios with the TCRdist pipeline. In a later analysis, each TCR beta chain was defined by its CDR3 amino acid sequence together with its V-gene family, and reads without a unique V-gene family were excluded. To address suspected cross-contamination and a sequencing artifact, a later analysis removed around 600 highly shared, low-generation-probability nucleotide sequences. In a later analysis, a clonal expansion index for each public chain was calculated from normalized within-repertoire ranks of inferred template counts. A later analysis computed generation probabilities with a VDJ recombination model fitted to out-of-frame rearrangements, and checked the results against IGoR. A later analysis scored TCR-TCR, TCR-HLA and TCR-CMV co-occurrence with hypergeometric tests, applying a repertoire-size bias correction to TCR pairs. To estimate false discovery rates, a later analysis permuted the HLA or CMV assignments 20 times. In a later analysis, co-occurring TCRs were grouped using DBSCAN, and TCRdist sequence similarity was added for clustering within HLA-allele-positive subsets. For co-occurrence clustering, repertoires with fewer than 30,000 or more than 120,000 public chains were excluded, along with about five repertoires with anomalous nucleotide sharing. TCRdb limited this immuneACCESS table to in-frame rearrangements with V and J called. A share of clones is missing; checked studies link under half to unresolved V genes, and the rest is unexplained. V and J calls and clone size follow that table, whereas D and trimming were derived from the DNA. For this sample the table gives around 58,000 clones, of which approximately 80% were detected only once. Less than 3% of the sample is held by the ten biggest clonotypes.

Study-level results and caveats: In a later analysis, 16,951 TCR beta sequences were associated with specific HLA alleles at a false discovery rate of 0.05. Most TCR sequences were seen in very few donors, while some public TCRs were found in many individuals. Most CMV-associated TCR beta chains appeared to be HLA-restricted in a later analysis, and the HLA associations seemed to be driven largely by CMV exposure. Strong co-occurrence of HLA alleles, especially DR and DQ, made assigning TCR associations to individual alleles difficult. The authors suggested that the approach could potentially be generalized to other disease states and immunological phenotypes. Over 15 rarely observed V segments, including chromosome 9 orphons, were excluded from the earlier analysis of almost 600 of the donors because counts were too low. Sequencing depth was assumed to be roughly uniform across donors in the presence/absence analyses, though that assumption may not hold. A cluster of highly shared sequence variants was judged likely to be a technical artifact of the sequencing pipeline. Some IMGT-functional V segments, including TRBV6-2 and TRBV6-3, could not be distinguished by the 87-base-pair reads and were therefore excluded. In a later analysis, several top co-occurrence clusters were reported to appear linked to parvovirus B19, influenza, CMV and Epstein-Barr virus. In an earlier analysis of approximately 590 of the donors, most TCR beta V segments were observed in productive rearrangements about 90% or about 30% of the time, broadly matching IMGT annotations. Correlated functional status among segregating V segments might reflect linkage disequilibrium, but an unknown experimental factor could not be ruled out. In a later analysis, HLA-associated TCR beta chains showed more clonal expansion and lower generation probabilities than non-associated chains that were equally common. In a later genetic analysis, fewer N-insertions in productive TCRs were reported among donors in an Asian-associated ancestry cluster than the approximately 710-donor mean. A further reported finding was that TCR beta sequences accurately predicted the HLA-A and HLA-B alleles for most subjects in the first cohort. Cytomegalovirus status was reported to be diagnosed by the classifier with high specificity and sensitivity in both the original and validation cohorts. V-gene and J-gene trimming of TCR beta chains was associated with a missense DCLRE1C variant in a later genetic analysis, and the association was replicated in an independent cohort. This cohort had only TCR beta chains sequenced, and the lack of alpha or paired-chain data limited which features could be detected. Because HLA typing was missing for some donors at each locus, association tests included only the typed subset. A later analysis found that TCR association rates varied across HLA loci, with DRB1 alleles showing the most associated TCRs and HLA-C alleles the fewest. CMV serostatus was the only immune exposure information available for the cohort. The study gave a list of over 150 TCR beta chains associated with cytomegalovirus. In vitro tests confirmed that a few of the cytomegalovirus-associated TCR beta chains recognize cytomegalovirus antigens.

This receptor chain uses TRBV6-5 and TRBJ1-2, with TRBD1 matching 11 junction bases. The sequence derives from a female donor in good health and CMV-seronegative. Specimen: PBMCs. Here is the DNA: TGTGCCAGCAGCCGGGACAGGGGGTATGGCTACACCTTC. It specifies CASSRDRGYGYTF.